This paragraph reports one T cell receptor (beta chain). The antigen is undetermined. Primers used in a second PCR of about 7 to 12 cycles were a sample-barcoded 5' primer and a J-beta primer mix. CDR3-containing paired-end reads numbering at least 2.5 million came from each sample. MiXCR, applied by TCRdb to the 5' RACE reads, yields one record per CDR3 protein. The repertoire holds around 1.7 million distinct CDR3 sequences, with 28% as singletons. The data belong to a study of blood T cells in healthy people across ages. Study background: With template switching, about one barcoded beta molecule was captured per two T cells.

General study points: Getting older went along with TCR beta diversity per million T cells dropping roughly linearly.

The CDR3 totals 13 residues. With 6 bases removed from V and 1 base from J, the gap between germline ends came to 9 bases. The receptor was isolated from a woman in her 30s in good health. This sequence joins TRBV12-3 or TRBV12-4 and TRBJ2-5; either TRBD1 or TRBD2 may fit D (5 bases each). Sequencing used blood. The CDR3 DNA follows: TGTGCCAGCAGGGGGGATGCCCAAGAGACCCAGTACTTC. Its translation is CASRGDAQETQYF.